The 23 T cell receptor beta chains listed next were all sequenced from one sample in a study of blood T cell repertoires in COVID-19. The assay was immunoSEQ multiplex PCR, and TCRdb's table has in-frame clones only and misses some. Here the sample spans some 230,000 clones, more than 75% being singletons. Sequencing was done on a sample of peripheral blood. The source is an elderly woman with COVID-19, enrolled during active disease.

V and J are TRBV7-2 and TRBJ2-3; TRBD2 agrees at 7 bases. Germline V lookup: CDR1 SGHTA, CDR2 FQGNSA. V dropped 2 bases and J dropped 5; count of bases not matched to a gene: 7. This CDR3 is 15 amino acids long. The CDR3 loop is CASSLMAGVVDTQYF. Here the CDR3 DNA reads TGTGCCAGCAGCTTAATGGCGGGAGTTGTAGATACGCAGTATTTT.

The genes are TRBV12-3 or TRBV12-4 and TRBJ1-5; no reliable D call. Trimming left V 3 bases short and J 10 bases short, with 10 bases between. The CDR3 runs to 12 residues. This CDR3 reads CASSFHTNPQHF. The CDR3 DNA reads as TGTGCCAGCAGTTTTCACACCAATCCCCAGCATTTT.

This chain joins TRBV11-3 and TRBJ2-7; a weak D match, TRBD1 (7 bases). Germline assignment: CDR1 SGHNT and CDR2 YENEEA. Trimming left V 0 bases short and J 2 bases short, with 17 bases between. The CDR3 consists of 17 residues. CDR3: CASSLDTGGDRTYEQYF. The CDR3 DNA follows: TGTGCCAGCAGCTTAGATACAGGAGGGGACAGAACCTACGAGCAGTACTTC.

This clone was counted between two and nine times. This chain connects TRBV5-8 to TRBJ1-6; maybe TRBD1 (6 bases). From germline, CDR1 is SGHTS and CDR2 YDEGEE. The V gene lost 2 bases and the J gene lost 5 bases, with 11 bases spanning the gap. The CDR3 is 15 amino acids. The CDR3 sequence: CASSFGQINNSPLHF. CDR3 nucleotide sequence: TGTGCCAGCAGCTTCGGACAGATAAATAATTCACCCCTCCACTTT.

CDR3 in amino acids: CASSSGQGAVGYTF. DNA for the CDR3: TGCGCCAGCAGCTCGGGACAGGGGGCGGTTGGCTACACCTTC. This chain joins TRBV5-1 and TRBJ1-2, with 12 bases lining up with TRBD1. V gave up 3 bases and J gave up 7 bases; unmatched junction bases: 4. The CDR3 contains 14 residues. Germline V lookup: CDR1 SGHRS, CDR2 YFSETQ.

A note on this clone: The same CDR3 can be traced to other DNA sequences in this sample. The chain is built from TRBV18 and TRBJ1-1; 7 nucleotides agree with TRBD1. CDR3 size: 13 residues. J was trimmed by 4 bases and V by 3 bases; bases with no gene match: 2. Germline values: CDR1 KGHSH, CDR2 LQKENI. CDR3 coding DNA: TGTGCCAGCTCACCTGCAGGGGGCACTGAAGCTTTCTTT. Translating it yields CASSPAGGTEAFF.

This chain uses TRBV6-2 or TRBV6-3 with TRBJ1-2, with 11 bases identical to TRBD1. CDR1 and CDR2 from the germline V gene are MNHEY and SVGEGT. V lost 5 bases and J lost 8; bases outside the gene matches: 7. This CDR3 contains 14 residues. CDR3 sequence (DNA): TGTGCCAGCAGTCCGGACAGGGGGCCGGGGGGCTACACCTTC. This gives the protein CASSPDRGPGGYTF.

The chain has TRBV19 and TRBJ1-1; D perhaps matches TRBD1 (6 bases). CDR3 length: 13 residues. Germline CDR1 and CDR2: LNHDA and SQIVND (reference sequence). V gave up 5 bases and J gave up 6 bases, with 13 bases separating them. The chain's CDR3 is CASSYSGGAEAFF. Written as DNA, the CDR3 is TGTGCCAGTAGTTACTCTGGGGGCGCTGAAGCTTTCTTT.

This chain links TRBV18 with TRBJ1-1; D remains unclear. This CDR3 region has 15 residues. Germline assignment: CDR1 KGHSH and CDR2 LQKENI. Trimming removed 2 bases from V and 0 bases from J, with 10 bases in between. The CDR3 protein is CASSPETTLNTEAFF. In nucleotides, the CDR3 is TGTGCCAGCTCACCAGAGACTACCCTGAACACTGAAGCTTTCTTT. The full variable domain, with the rest looked up from reference TRBV18 and TRBJ1-1, is NAGVMQNPRHLVRRRGQEARLRCSPMKGHSHVYWYRQLPEEGLKFMVYLQKENIIDESGMPKERFSAEFPKEGPSILRIQQVVRGDSAAYFCASSPETTLNTEAFFGQGTRLTVV.

Turning to this clone: Other DNA variants within this sample encode the same CDR3. The chain has TRBV18 and TRBJ1-1; D is unresolved. V lost 2 bases and J lost 0, with 4 bases in between. From germline, CDR1 is KGHSH and CDR2 LQKENI. This CDR3 spans 13 amino acids. This chain's CDR3 is CASSPSLNTEAFF. CDR3 sequence (DNA): TGTGCCAGCTCACCAAGCCTGAACACTGAAGCTTTCTTT.

The chain recombines TRBV3-1 (or the pseudogene TRBV3-2) with TRBJ2-1; a weak D match, TRBD2 (6 bases). CDR1 LGHDT and CDR2 YNNKEL come from the germline V gene (reference sequence). The CDR3 spans 16 residues. Trimming removed 4 bases at V and 2 bases at J, with 15 bases between. CDR3 nucleotides: TGTGCCAGCAGCCGGGCGACTAGTTTCCCCTACAATGAGCAGTTCTTC. This encodes CASSRATSFPYNEQFF.

The V call is TRBV11-2, the J call TRBJ1-5; 7 positions agree with TRBD1. CDR1 and CDR2 from the germline V gene are SGHAT and FQNNGV. Trimming at V came to 1 base and at J to 4 bases, leaving 10 bases not matched to a gene. The CDR3 spans 17 residues. The CDR3 DNA reads as TGTGCCAGCAGCTTAGCCCTGGGACAGAGTGGAAATCAGCCCCAGCATTTT. Translating it yields CASSLALGQSGNQPQHF.

The chain recombines TRBV7-2 with TRBJ2-7; 9 bases match TRBD2. Germline loops: CDR1 SGHTA, CDR2 FQGNSA. The CDR3 sequence is 15 residues long. Trimming at V came to 0 bases and at J to 2 bases, leaving 2 bases not matched to a gene. CDR3 protein: CASSLASSGAYEQYF. The CDR3 DNA reads TGTGCCAGCAGCTTAGCCTCTAGCGGGGCCTACGAGCAGTACTTC.

This clone was counted once. CDR3 coding DNA: TGTGCCAGCGGGGACAGGAGCTCCTACGAGCAGTACTTC. Its protein product is CASGDRSSYEQYF. V is TRBV2 and J is TRBJ2-7; TRBD1 matches at 8 bases. The CDR3 consists of 13 residues. Germline lookup yields CDR1 SNHLY and CDR2 FYNNEI. J lost 0 bases, V lost 8 bases, and 3 bases had no gene match.

The chain combines TRBV2 with TRBJ1-2; D unresolved. Germline loops: CDR1 SNHLY, CDR2 FYNNEI. The V and J ends lost 6 bases and 6 bases respectively, with 11 bases between them. The CDR3 totals 12 residues. The CDR3 spells CASRRVGNGYTF. The CDR3 bases are TGTGCCAGCAGGAGGGTTGGAAATGGCTACACCTTC.

This clone was seen a few times. The chain combines TRBV29-1 with TRBJ2-3; tentatively, D is TRBD2 (5 bases). The CDR3 consists of 14 residues. In germline, CDR1 is SQVTM, CDR2 ANQGSEA. The V and J ends lost 6 bases and 1 base respectively, with 14 bases between them. The chain's CDR3 is CSVPGAARTDTQYF. The CDR3 DNA sequence: TGCAGCGTACCCGGAGCGGCACGCACAGATACGCAGTATTTT.

The V call is TRBV6-5, the J call TRBJ2-7, with D hard to call. Deletions cut 9 bases from V and 6 bases from J, with 18 bases between. Germline lookup yields CDR1 MNHEY and CDR2 SVGAGI. The length of the CDR3 is 13 residues. The CDR3 nucleotides read TGTGCCAGTCGAGAGAGAGGAAGGTTCGAGCAGTACTTC. Translated: CASRERGRFEQYF.

In this sample, this clone turned up a few times. V gene TRBV28 combines with J gene TRBJ2-1, with TRBD2 matching 10 bases. Germline assignment: CDR1 MDHEN and CDR2 SYDVKM. The CDR3 length is 18 residues. Trimming at V came to 5 bases and at J to 2 bases, leaving 12 bases not matched to a gene. CDR3 DNA: TGTGCCAGCAGTGTACTACCCACAAGCGGGAGGGCCTACAATGAGCAGTTCTTC. Protein sequence: CASSVLPTSGRAYNEQFF. The full variable domain, in which reference TRBV28 and TRBJ2-1 provide the parts outside the CDR3, is DVKVTQSSRYLVKRTGEKVFLECVQDMDHENMFWYRQDPGLGLRLIYFSYDVKMKEKGDIPEGYSVSREKKERFSLILESASTNQTSMYLCASSVLPTSGRAYNEQFFGPGTRLTVL.

This rearrangement joins TRBV28 to TRBJ1-1; TRBD1 matches at 7 bases. The ends lost 6 bases at V and 1 base at J; junction bases unmatched: 8. This CDR3 spans 15 amino acids. Germline loops: CDR1 MDHEN, CDR2 SYDVKM. The CDR3 DNA is TGTGCCAGCAGACACCTCGACAGGGAGAACACTGAAGCTTTCTTT. Protein: CASRHLDRENTEAFF.

J is TRBJ2-1 and V is TRBV19; 14 positions agree with TRBD2. This CDR3 has 15 residues. Germline loops: CDR1 LNHDA, CDR2 SQIVND (reference sequence). The trim removed 5 bases at V and 10 bases at J, leaving 7 bases unmatched. The CDR3 reads CASSAGLAGVGEQFF. In nucleotides, the CDR3 is TGTGCCAGTAGTGCGGGACTAGCGGGAGTGGGCGAGCAGTTCTTC.

V and J are TRBV7-8 and TRBJ2-7; the D gene is possibly TRBD2 (5 bases). CDR1 and CDR2 (germline): SGHVS, FQNEAQ. This CDR3 is 12 amino acids long. Trimming removed 5 bases at V and 6 bases at J, with 11 bases between. The CDR3 reads CASSVTSVEQYF. The CDR3 bases are TGTGCCAGCAGCGTAACTAGTGTCGAGCAGTACTTC.

V usage is TRBV2 and J usage is TRBJ2-1; 8 bases are a match to TRBD2. The V and J ends lost 5 bases and 8 bases, in that order; junction bases with no gene match: 8. CDR3 length: 14 amino acids. The germline V gene has CDR1 SNHLY and CDR2 FYNNEI. CDR3 nucleotides: TGTGCCAGCAGTTCCACCGGGGGGGCTTATGAGCAGTTCTTC. It translates to CASSSTGGAYEQFF.

In this sample, this clone turned up a few times. The rearrangement joins TRBV6-2 or TRBV6-3 to TRBJ1-2; 8 positions agree with TRBD1. This CDR3 contains 14 residues. CDR1 MNHEY and CDR2 SVGEGT come from the germline V gene. Unmatched junction bases numbered 9, after V lost 4 bases and J lost 8 bases. The CDR3 region has the DNA TGTGCCAGCAGTTTACTCGGACAGGGCGAAGGCTACACCTTC. It yields the protein CASSLLGQGEGYTF.